Each of the 31 T cell receptor beta chains below was sequenced from the same sample in a study of regulatory T cells in long-lasting Graves disease. According to the study, TCR beta libraries were built with iRepertoire HTBI primers and CDR3-region Arm-PCR. From the multiplex PCR reads, TCRdb called clonotypes with MiXCR, one entry per CDR3 protein. The table includes about 360,000 distinct CDR3 sequences, 15% to 20% detected once. As for time point: newly diagnosed GD, antithyroid drugs for less than 3 months. Following extraction of RNA from PBMCs, that RNA was used to make the TCR library. Another study also made use of these data, one on T cells in Graves' hyperthyroidism and ophthalmopathy.

Sequenced here: peripheral blood mononuclear cells (PBMCs), sampled at new diagnosis, from a patient treated with antithyroid drugs. These receptors originate from a woman younger than 35 with Graves disease.

At least ten counts were recorded for this clonotype. The gene calls are TRBV5-1 and TRBJ2-6; D is unresolved. Germline CDR1 SGHRS, CDR2 YFSETQ. The CDR3 extends over 16 amino acids. V was pared by 1 base and J by 4 bases, with 12 bases between. In DNA form, the CDR3 reads TGCGCCAGCAGCTTGCCCTCCCATGGGGGGGCCAACGTCCTGACTTTC. This encodes CASSLPSHGGANVLTF.

This clonotype appeared many times. The chain combines TRBV7-9 with TRBJ1-2; 10 bases agree with TRBD1. Losses at the gene ends were 4 bases for V and 4 bases for J; bases not matched to a gene: 9. Germline V gene lookup returns CDR1 SEHNR and CDR2 FQNEAQ (reference sequence). The CDR3 contains 16 residues. CDR3 coding DNA: TGTGCCAGCAGCTCACCTGATAGGACAGGGGGCTATGGCTACACCTTC. It is translated as CASSSPDRTGGYGYTF.

This clonotype was detected ten times or more. The gene calls are TRBV5-1 and TRBJ2-7; TRBD2 matches 9 bases. Looked up from germline, CDR1 is SGHRS and CDR2 is YFSETQ. This CDR3 has 14 amino acids. V lost 4 bases and J lost 6; bases outside the gene matches: 8. CDR3 sequence reads: CASSLGTSSAEQYF. Written as DNA, the CDR3 is TGCGCCAGCAGCCTGGGGACTAGCTCCGCCGAGCAGTACTTC.

This clonotype was seen ten or more times. The genes are TRBV7-9 and TRBJ2-1, with 8 bases aligning to TRBD2. CDR3 length: 13 amino acids. Trimming removed 4 bases from V and 12 bases from J; junction bases left unmatched: 8. Per germline, CDR1 SEHNR and CDR2 FQNEAQ (reference sequence). The CDR3 here is CASSSPWLAGQFF. The CDR3 nucleotides are TGTGCCAGCAGCTCACCTTGGCTAGCGGGGCAGTTCTTC.

The rearrangement links TRBV20-1 to TRBJ2-1, with 8 bases matching TRBD2. V gave up 5 bases and J gave up 4 bases; unmatched junction bases: 13. Germline V gene sequence: CDR1 DFQATT, CDR2 SNEGSKA (reference sequence). This CDR3 contains 16 residues. CDR3 region: CSAPPGGARTYNEQFF. CDR3 DNA: TGCAGTGCTCCCCCGGGAGGGGCAAGAACTTACAATGAGCAGTTCTTC.

This clonotype was recorded at least ten times. This sequence joins TRBV11-2 and TRBJ2-7, with D possibly TRBD1 on 5 matching bases. Germline CDR1 SGHAT, CDR2 FQNNGV. This CDR3 spans 15 amino acids. Trimming took off 3 bases at V and 1 base at J, with 13 bases between the two ends. The CDR3 protein is CASSFKPQVSYEQYF. The CDR3 DNA follows: TGTGCCAGCAGCTTTAAGCCACAGGTATCCTACGAGCAGTACTTC.

This clonotype was detected ten times or more. The rearrangement links TRBV27 to TRBJ2-1, with D unresolved. Germline V gene sequence: CDR1 MNHEY, CDR2 SMNVEV (reference sequence). This CDR3 region has 13 residues. Trimming pared 5 bases from V and 0 bases from J, leaving 5 bases between. CDR3 sequence reads: CASSASSYNEQFF. CDR3 bases: TGTGCCAGCAGTGCGAGCTCCTACAATGAGCAGTTCTTC.

This clonotype was counted a few times. The chain combines TRBV4-1 with TRBJ2-1; maybe TRBD2 (5 bases). Germline loops: CDR1 MGHRA, CDR2 YSYEKL. The V gene lost 0 bases and the J gene lost 2 bases, with 8 bases spanning the gap. CDR3 length equals 15 residues. The CDR3 DNA is TGCGCCAGCAGCCAAGAGGAGGCCACCTACAATGAGCAGTTCTTC. This translates into CASSQEEATYNEQFF.

This clonotype was picked up a small number of times. This chain uses TRBV12-5 with TRBJ2-1; 10 bases match TRBD1. The CDR3 runs to 21 residues. V shed 2 bases and J 1 base; nucleotides not matched to a gene: 17. From germline, CDR1 is LGHNT and CDR2 FRNRAP. The CDR3 DNA sequence: TGTGCTAGTGGTTTGCTGATGTACGGGACAGGGGAGTATTCATCCTACAATGAGCAGTTCTTC. Its translation is CASGLLMYGTGEYSSYNEQFF.

This clonotype came up many times. This rearrangement joins TRBV2 to TRBJ2-3, with D hard to call. This CDR3 has 11 residues. V was cut by 7 bases and J by 5 bases, with 7 bases left in between. Germline CDR1 SNHLY, CDR2 FYNNEI. The CDR3 here is CASNVEDTQYF. CDR3 DNA: TGTGCCAGCAACGTGGAAGATACGCAGTATTTT.

This clonotype was seen more than once but under ten times. This may arise from a read error, as a much more abundant clone is one base away. V usage is TRBV25-1 and J usage is TRBJ2-5; tentatively, D is TRBD2 (6 bases). This CDR3 comprises 13 residues. CDR1 and CDR2 (germline): MGHDK, SYGVNS. Trimming shortened V by 2 bases and J by 4 bases, and 8 bases separated the two germline ends. CDR3 nucleotide sequence: TGTGCCAGCAGTGAAGTGGGGGGAGAGACCCAGTACTTC. It translates to CASSEVGGETQYF.

The J gene is TRBJ2-5, the V gene TRBV19; TRBD1 matches at 8 bases. Trimming cost V 4 bases and J 5 bases; bases outside gene matches: 15. CDR3 length: 17 residues. From germline, CDR1 is LNHDA and CDR2 SQIVND (reference sequence). CDR3 residues: CASSSRDRGRSRETQYF. The CDR3 bases are TGTGCCAGTAGTAGCCGAGACAGGGGACGGAGTAGGGAGACCCAGTACTTC.

The V gene is TRBV12-3 or TRBV12-4, the J gene TRBJ2-1; a weak D match, TRBD1 (6 bases). V was shortened by 6 bases and J by 4 bases, with 10 bases between the two germline ends. The CDR3 contains 13 residues. CDR3 in amino acids: CASRPGQYNEQFF. The DNA for the CDR3 is TGTGCCAGCAGACCCGGACAGTACAATGAGCAGTTCTTC.

V is TRBV4-1 and J is TRBJ2-4; D gene ambiguous. Trimming removed 1 base from V and 0 bases from J, with 13 bases in between. This CDR3 is built from 17 residues. CDR1 and CDR2 from the germline V gene are MGHRA and YSYEKL. The CDR3 coding sequence is TGCGCCAGCAGCCAAGTACCATCCAGACTAGCCAAAAACATTCAGTACTTC. Amino acid sequence: CASSQVPSRLAKNIQYF.

This clonotype was counted at least ten times. This chain joins TRBV2 and TRBJ2-7; 10 bases are shared with TRBD2. V lost 4 bases and J lost 6; bases outside the gene matches: 3. The germline CDR1 and CDR2 sequences are SNHLY and FYNNEI. The CDR3 sequence is 13 residues long. DNA of the CDR3: TGTGCCAGCAGTGCGGGACTAGCGATCGAGCAGTACTTC. Its protein product is CASSAGLAIEQYF.

This clonotype was observed many times. V usage is TRBV27 and J usage is TRBJ1-2, with D maybe TRBD1 (5 bases). The CDR3 has 13 amino acids. V lost 4 bases and J 3 bases, leaving 9 bases between the germline ends. Germline V gene data show CDR1 as MNHEY and CDR2 as SMNVEV (reference sequence). The CDR3 sequence is CASSSKGYYGYTF. CDR3 sequence (DNA): TGTGCCAGCAGTTCCAAGGGGTACTATGGCTACACCTTC.

This clonotype occurred many times. The chain recombines TRBV6-2 or TRBV6-3 with TRBJ2-3, with D perhaps being TRBD1 or TRBD2 (5 bases each). This CDR3 is built from 17 residues. The germline V gene has CDR1 MNHEY and CDR2 SVGEGT. Trimming shortened V by 5 bases and J by 1 base, and 19 bases separated the two germline ends. The CDR3 DNA sequence: TGTGCCAGCAGTGAAGCTGAGGGGCTTTGGGGCACAGATACGCAGTATTTT. Encoded protein: CASSEAEGLWGTDTQYF.

Worth noting for this clonotype: A much larger clonotype is one base distant, so this may be a read error. J is TRBJ2-1 and V is TRBV9; TRBD1 might be the D (6 bases). Germline CDR1 and CDR2: SGDLS and YYNGEE. The CDR3 loop spans 15 amino acids. The CDR3 protein is CASSVGHSSYNDQFF. CDR3 nucleotide sequence: TGTGCCAGCAGCGTGGGACACAGCTCCTACAATGACCAGTTCTTC.

This clonotype has ten or more counts. The V and J genes are TRBV3-1 and TRBJ1-4; D is unclear. From germline, CDR1 is LGHDT and CDR2 YNNKEL (reference sequence). The CDR3 totals 15 residues. The germline V and J ends were trimmed by 3 bases and 7 bases, with 15 bases remaining between them. The CDR3 DNA sequence: TGTGCCAGCAGCCATTTTTTCAGGCGGGTTGAAAAACTGTTTTTT. It translates to CASSHFFRRVEKLFF.

This clonotype was found a few times. The rearrangement links TRBV20-1 to TRBJ2-7, with D hard to call. There are 11 residues in the CDR3. In germline, CDR1 is DFQATT, CDR2 SNEGSKA (reference sequence). Trimming took off 3 bases at V and 7 bases at J, with 10 bases between the two ends. The CDR3 loop is CSASPIWEQYF. CDR3 bases: TGCAGTGCTAGCCCCATTTGGGAGCAGTACTTC.

The chain couples TRBV7-2 to TRBJ2-3; 14 bases agree with TRBD2. Germline CDR1 is SGHTA and CDR2 is FQGNSA. V was pared by 4 bases and J by 2 bases, with 8 bases of the junction left unmatched. The CDR3 is 18 residues long. CDR3 DNA sequence: TGTGCCAGCAGCTCCGGACTAGCGGGGGGCCCTCCCACAGATACGCAGTATTTT. Protein product: CASSSGLAGGPPTDTQYF.

Ten or more counts support this clonotype. The chain joins TRBV5-1 to TRBJ1-2, with 9 nucleotides matching TRBD1. Germline loops: CDR1 SGHRS, CDR2 YFSETQ. The CDR3 is 14 amino acids. After removal of 2 bases from V and 4 bases from J, the junction contained 3 bases not matched to a gene. CDR3 nucleotides: TGCGCCAGCAGCTTCGAGACAGGGGGCTATGGCTACACCTTC. Protein product: CASSFETGGYGYTF. Full variable domain (rest looked up from reference TRBV5-1 and TRBJ1-2): KAGVTQTPRYLIKTRGQQVTLSCSPISGHRSVSWYQQTPGQGLQFLFEYFSETQRNKGNFPGRFSGRQFSNSRSEMNVSTLELGDSALYLCASSFETGGYGYTFGSGTRLTVV.

This clonotype was counted ten times or more. The rearrangement joins TRBV7-3 to TRBJ2-7; no definite D call. Per germline, CDR1 SGHTA and CDR2 FQGTGA. This CDR3 is built from 15 residues. The V gene lost 0 bases and the J gene lost 0 bases, with 9 bases spanning the gap. The CDR3, as DNA: TGTGCCAGCAGCTTAACCCCGGGTAGCTCCTACGAGCAGTACTTC. Translated, it gives CASSLTPGSSYEQYF.

The sample holds many counts of this clonotype. The chain combines TRBV3-1 with TRBJ1-5; D unresolved. Germline V gives CDR1 LGHDT, CDR2 YNNKEL (reference sequence). CDR3 length equals 14 residues. V was trimmed by 1 base and J by 3 bases, leaving 7 bases between them. The CDR3 reads CASSQGDVNQPQHF. DNA for the CDR3: TGTGCCAGCAGCCAAGGAGATGTCAATCAGCCCCAGCATTTT.

This clonotype appeared many times. The chain recombines TRBV7-3 with TRBJ2-5; tentative D call: TRBD2 (6 bases). V lost 5 bases and J lost 5, with 21 bases in between. The CDR3 is 16 residues long. CDR1 and CDR2 from the germline V gene are SGHTA and FQGTGA. The CDR3 nucleotides read TGTGCCAGCAGCCCGACGGGACTGTCCAATCGGGAGACCCAGTACTTC. It codes for CASSPTGLSNRETQYF.

This clonotype was recorded at least ten times. This rearrangement joins TRBV9 to TRBJ2-1; the match to TRBD2 covers 11 bases. V lost 0 bases to trimming and J lost 8 bases; unmatched junction nucleotides: 7. The CDR3 contains 16 residues. CDR1 and CDR2 (germline): SGDLS, YYNGEE. The DNA of the CDR3 is TGTGCCAGCAGCGTAGGCGTTAGCGGGGGGGCCTATGAGCAGTTCTTC. It is translated as CASSVGVSGGAYEQFF.

This clonotype appeared many times. The chain joins TRBV2 to TRBJ2-5; D is undetermined. V dropped 4 bases and J dropped 3 bases, with 6 bases sitting between them. Germline V gene data show CDR1 as SNHLY and CDR2 as FYNNEI. CDR3 length: 12 amino acids. CDR3 residues: CASSAGKETQYF. The CDR3 DNA reads TGTGCCAGCAGTGCAGGAAAAGAGACCCAGTACTTC.

Details on this clonotype: This likely came from a read error, as a far larger clone is one base away. For the CDR3, the DNA is TGTGCCAGCAGCCCCCAGGGACAGGGACCCTACGAGCAGTACTTC. Its translation: CASSPQGQGPYEQYF. The chain recombines TRBV3-1 with TRBJ2-7; 9 positions agree with TRBD1. CDR1 LGHDT and CDR2 YNNKEL come from the germline V gene (reference sequence). The V segment lost 4 bases and the J segment 2 bases; nucleotides outside the gene matches: 6. There are 15 residues in the CDR3.

The V gene is TRBV3-1, the J gene TRBJ1-6; D is perhaps TRBD1 (5 bases). Looked up from germline, CDR1 is LGHDT and CDR2 is YNNKEL (reference sequence). The V gene lost 2 bases and the J gene lost 7 bases, with 12 bases spanning the gap. This CDR3 spans 15 amino acids. The CDR3 DNA follows: TGTGCCAGCAGCCAAACTTGGCAGGGCAATTCACCCCTCCACTTT. Encoded protein: CASSQTWQGNSPLHF.

With respect to this clonotype: Given a far larger clone just one base away, this is likely a sequencing read error. The chain uses TRBV7-3 and TRBJ2-4; D unclear. This CDR3 has 15 amino acids. V shed 1 base and J shed 13 bases, with 20 bases lying between them. Germline lookup yields CDR1 SGHTA and CDR2 FQGTGA. CDR3 nucleotides: TGTGCCAGCAGCTTAAGCTCTGGCACCTTCCATGAGCAGTACTTC. Translated: CASSLSSGTFHEQYF.

This clonotype came up many times. V gene TRBV4-1 combines with J gene TRBJ2-2, with 9 bases identical to TRBD1. CDR3 length: 16 residues. After removal of 6 bases from V and 6 bases from J, the junction contained 11 bases not matched to a gene. CDR1 is MGHRA and CDR2 is YSYEKL in the germline V gene. The CDR3 reads CASSKTGGSFAGELFF. DNA of the CDR3: TGCGCCAGCAGTAAGACAGGGGGATCCTTTGCCGGGGAGCTGTTTTTT.